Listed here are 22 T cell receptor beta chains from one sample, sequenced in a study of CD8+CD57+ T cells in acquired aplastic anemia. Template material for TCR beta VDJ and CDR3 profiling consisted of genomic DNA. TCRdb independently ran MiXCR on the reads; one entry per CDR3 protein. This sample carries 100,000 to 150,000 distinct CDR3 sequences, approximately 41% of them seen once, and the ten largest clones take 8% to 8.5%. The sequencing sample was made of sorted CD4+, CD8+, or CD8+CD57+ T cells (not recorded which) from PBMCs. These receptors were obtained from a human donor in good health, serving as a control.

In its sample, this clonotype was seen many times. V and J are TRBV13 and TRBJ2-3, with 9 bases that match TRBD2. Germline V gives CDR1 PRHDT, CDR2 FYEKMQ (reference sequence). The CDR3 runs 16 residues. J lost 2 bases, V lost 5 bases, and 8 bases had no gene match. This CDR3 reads CASSPRLAENTDTQYF. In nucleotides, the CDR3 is TGTGCCAGCAGCCCCCGACTAGCGGAGAACACAGATACGCAGTATTTT.

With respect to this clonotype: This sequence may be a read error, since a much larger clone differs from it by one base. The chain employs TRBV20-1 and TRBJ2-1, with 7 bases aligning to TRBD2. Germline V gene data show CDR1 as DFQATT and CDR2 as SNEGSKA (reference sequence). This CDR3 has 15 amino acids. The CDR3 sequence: CSAILRGMIYNEQLF. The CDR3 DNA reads TGCAGTGCTATCTTGCGGGGGATGATCTACAATGAGCAGCTCTTC.

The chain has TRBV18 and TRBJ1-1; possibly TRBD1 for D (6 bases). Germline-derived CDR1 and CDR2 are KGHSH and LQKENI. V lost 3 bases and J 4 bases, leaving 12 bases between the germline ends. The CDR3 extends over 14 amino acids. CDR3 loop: CASSPNGGITEAFF. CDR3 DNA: TGTGCCAGCTCACCTAATGGGGGCATCACTGAAGCTTTCTTT.

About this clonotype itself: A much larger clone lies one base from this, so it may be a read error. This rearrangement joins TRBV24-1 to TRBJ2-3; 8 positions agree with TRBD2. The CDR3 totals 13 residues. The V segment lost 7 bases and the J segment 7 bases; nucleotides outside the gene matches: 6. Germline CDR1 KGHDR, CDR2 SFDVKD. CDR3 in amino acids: CATSAGGPYTQYF. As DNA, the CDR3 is TGTGCCACCAGCGCGGGGGGACCATATACGCAGTATTTT.

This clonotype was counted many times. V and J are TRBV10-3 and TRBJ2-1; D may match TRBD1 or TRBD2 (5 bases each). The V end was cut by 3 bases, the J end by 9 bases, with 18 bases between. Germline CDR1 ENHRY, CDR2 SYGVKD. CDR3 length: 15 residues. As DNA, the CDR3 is TGTGCCATCAGTGAAACGACGTGGGGGTTTGGTGAGCAGTTCTTC. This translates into CAISETTWGFGEQFF.

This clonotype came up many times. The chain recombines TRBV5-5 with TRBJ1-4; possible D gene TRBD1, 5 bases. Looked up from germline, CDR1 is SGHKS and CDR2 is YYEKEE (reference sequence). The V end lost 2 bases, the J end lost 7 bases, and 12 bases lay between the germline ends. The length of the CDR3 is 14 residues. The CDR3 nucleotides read TGTGCCAGCAGCTTTGGGGCAGAGAGTGAAAAACTGTTTTTT. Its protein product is CASSFGAESEKLFF.

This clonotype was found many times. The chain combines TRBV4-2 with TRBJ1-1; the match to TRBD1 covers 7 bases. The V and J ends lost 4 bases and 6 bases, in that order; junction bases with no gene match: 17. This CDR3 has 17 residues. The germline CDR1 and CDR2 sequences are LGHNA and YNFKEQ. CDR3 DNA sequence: TGTGCCAGCAGCCCCTATTTCCTCGGGGGAGGGGGCTCTGAAGCTTTCTTT. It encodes CASSPYFLGGGGSEAFF.

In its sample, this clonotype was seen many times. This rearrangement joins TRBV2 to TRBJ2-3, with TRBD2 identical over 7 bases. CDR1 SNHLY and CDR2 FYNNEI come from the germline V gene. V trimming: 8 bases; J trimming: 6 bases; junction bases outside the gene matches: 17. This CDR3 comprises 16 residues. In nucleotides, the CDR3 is TGTGCCAGCGACAAAGACAGTGGGAGGGTAGGTGATACGCAGTATTTT. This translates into CASDKDSGRVGDTQYF.

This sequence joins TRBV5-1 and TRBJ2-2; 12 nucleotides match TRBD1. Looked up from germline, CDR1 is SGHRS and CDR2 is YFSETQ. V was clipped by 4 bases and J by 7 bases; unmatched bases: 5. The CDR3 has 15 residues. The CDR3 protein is CASSLGQGAIGELFF. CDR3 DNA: TGCGCCAGCAGCCTGGGACAGGGGGCCATCGGGGAGCTGTTTTTT.

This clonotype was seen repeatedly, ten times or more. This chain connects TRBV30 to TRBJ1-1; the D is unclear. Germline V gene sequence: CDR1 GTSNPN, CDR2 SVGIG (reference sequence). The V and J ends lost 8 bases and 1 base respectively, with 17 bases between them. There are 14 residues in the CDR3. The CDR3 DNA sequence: TGTGCCATTATTGTCAGGTCGCGGAACACTGAAGCTTTCTTT. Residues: CAIIVRSRNTEAFF. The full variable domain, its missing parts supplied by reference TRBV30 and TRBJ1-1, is SQTIHQWPATLVQPVGSPLSLECTVEGTSNPNLYWYRQAAGRGLQLLFYSVGIGQISSEVPQNLSASRPQDRQFILSSKKLLLSDSGFYLCAIIVRSRNTEAFFGQGTRLTVV.

CDR3 bases: TGTGCCAGCAGTTCAAACAACTACGAGCAGTACTTC. Protein sequence: CASSSNNYEQYF. The rearrangement links TRBV27 to TRBJ2-7; D remains unclear. Per germline, CDR1 MNHEY and CDR2 SMNVEV (reference sequence). The CDR3 length is 12 residues. The ends were cut back, 4 bases at V and 3 bases at J, with 7 bases in the middle.

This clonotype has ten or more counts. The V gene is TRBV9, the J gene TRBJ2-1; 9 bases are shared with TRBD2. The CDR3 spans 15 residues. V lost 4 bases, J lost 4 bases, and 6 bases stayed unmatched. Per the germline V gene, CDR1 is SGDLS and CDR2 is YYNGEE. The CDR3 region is CASSPSGNIYNEQFF. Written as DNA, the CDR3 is TGTGCCAGCAGCCCTAGCGGGAACATATACAATGAGCAGTTCTTC.

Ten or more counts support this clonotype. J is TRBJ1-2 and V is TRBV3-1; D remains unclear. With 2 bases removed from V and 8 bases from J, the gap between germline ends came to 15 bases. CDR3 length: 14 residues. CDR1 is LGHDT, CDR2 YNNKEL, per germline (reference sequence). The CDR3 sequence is CASSQRSGGRGYTF. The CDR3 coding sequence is TGTGCCAGCAGCCAAAGATCTGGCGGTAGGGGCTACACCTTC.

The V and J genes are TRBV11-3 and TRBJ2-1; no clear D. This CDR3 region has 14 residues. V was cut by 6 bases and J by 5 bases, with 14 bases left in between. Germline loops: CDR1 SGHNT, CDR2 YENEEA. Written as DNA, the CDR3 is TGTGCCAGCAGTTCAGGACCGGTAAACAATGAGCAGTTCTTC. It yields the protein CASSSGPVNNEQFF.

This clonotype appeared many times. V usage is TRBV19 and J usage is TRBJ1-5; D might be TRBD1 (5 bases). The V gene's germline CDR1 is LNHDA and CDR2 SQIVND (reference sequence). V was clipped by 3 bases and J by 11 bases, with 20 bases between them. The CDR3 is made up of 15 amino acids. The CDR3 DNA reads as TGTGCCAGTAGTATTCAGGGAGAAATATCAGCGACCCAGCATTTT. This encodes CASSIQGEISATQHF.

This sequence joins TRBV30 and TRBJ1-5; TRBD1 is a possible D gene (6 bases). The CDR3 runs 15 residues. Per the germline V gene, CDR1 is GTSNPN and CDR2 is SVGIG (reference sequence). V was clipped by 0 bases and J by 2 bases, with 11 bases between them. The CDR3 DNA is TGTGCCTGGAGTGTACGACAGGTGGGCAATCAGCCCCAGCATTTT. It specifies CAWSVRQVGNQPQHF.

Written as DNA, the CDR3 is TGTGCCAGCAGTCTTCTACAGGGCTCTGAAGCTTTCTTT. This encodes CASSLLQGSEAFF. The J gene is TRBJ1-1, the V gene TRBV6-1; maybe TRBD1 (6 bases). Trimming shortened V by 5 bases and J by 6 bases, and 13 bases separated the two germline ends. CDR1 is MNHNS, CDR2 SASEGT, per germline. The CDR3 contains 13 residues.

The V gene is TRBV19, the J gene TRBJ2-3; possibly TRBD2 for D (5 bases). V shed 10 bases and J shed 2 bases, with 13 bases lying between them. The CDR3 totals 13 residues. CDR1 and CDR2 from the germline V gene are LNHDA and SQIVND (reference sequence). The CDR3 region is CATGRGHTDTQYF. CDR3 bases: TGTGCCACCGGTCGGGGTCACACAGATACGCAGTATTTT.

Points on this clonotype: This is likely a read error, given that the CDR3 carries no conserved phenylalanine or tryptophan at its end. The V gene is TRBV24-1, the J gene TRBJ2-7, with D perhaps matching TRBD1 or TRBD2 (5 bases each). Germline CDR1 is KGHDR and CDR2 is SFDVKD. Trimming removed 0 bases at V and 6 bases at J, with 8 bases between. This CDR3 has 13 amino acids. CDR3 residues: CATSDLAGSEQYL. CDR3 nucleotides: TGTGCCACCAGTGATTTGGCAGGGAGCGAGCAGTACCTC.

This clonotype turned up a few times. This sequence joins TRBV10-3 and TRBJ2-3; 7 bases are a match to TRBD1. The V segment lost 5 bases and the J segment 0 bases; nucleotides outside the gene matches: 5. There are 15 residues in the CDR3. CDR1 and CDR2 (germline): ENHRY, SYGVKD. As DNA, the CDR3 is TGTGCCATCAGTTGGGACAGTTCTAGCACAGATACGCAGTATTTT. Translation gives CAISWDSSSTDTQYF.

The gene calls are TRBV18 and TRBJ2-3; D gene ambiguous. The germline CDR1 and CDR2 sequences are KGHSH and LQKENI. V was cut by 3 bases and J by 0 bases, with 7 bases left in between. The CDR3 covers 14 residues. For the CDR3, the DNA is TGTGCCAGCTCACCCCCGTCCAGCACAGATACGCAGTATTTT. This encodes CASSPPSSTDTQYF.

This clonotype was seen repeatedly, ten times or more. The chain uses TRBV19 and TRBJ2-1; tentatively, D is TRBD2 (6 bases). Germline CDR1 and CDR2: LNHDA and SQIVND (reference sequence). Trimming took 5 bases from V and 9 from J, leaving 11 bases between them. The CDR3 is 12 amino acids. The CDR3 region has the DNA TGTGCCAGTAGTCCCCGCGGGACTGAGCAGTTCTTC. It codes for CASSPRGTEQFF.